The 11 T cell receptor beta chains below come from one sample, sequenced in a study of cytomegalovirus exposure and HLA in healthy donors. Primers included in the PCR were 60 Vbeta and 13 Jbeta primers. Produced via immunoSEQ multiplex PCR; TCRdb's table is partial and in-frame only. The sample yields 90,000 to 95,000 clones, around three quarters seen once. Sequences were obtained from PBMCs. The receptors were gathered from a man aged 25-40 years in good health and CMV-seronegative.

The chain has TRBV7-6 and TRBJ2-1; D not certain. The CDR3 is 14 residues long. V was trimmed by 3 bases and J by 7 bases, leaving 13 bases between them. Germline CDR1 and CDR2: SGHVS and FNYEAQ. The CDR3 nucleotides are TGTGCCAGCAGCTTGCAGAATCCCCCGAATGAGCAGTTCTTC. This encodes CASSLQNPPNEQFF.

This clone was recorded only once. V gene TRBV7-2 combines with J gene TRBJ1-1; 7 bases are shared with TRBD1. J gave up 5 bases and V 5 bases, and 14 bases lay outside the gene matches. The CDR3 has 16 residues. CDR1 is SGHTA, CDR2 FQGNSA, per germline. The CDR3 here is CASSARQGLSNTEAFF. CDR3 bases: TGTGCCAGCAGCGCGAGACAGGGTTTAAGTAATACTGAAGCTTTCTTT.

The chain employs TRBV7-2 and TRBJ2-7; D possibly corresponds to TRBD2 (5 bases). Trimming took off 1 base at V and 6 bases at J, with 7 bases between the two ends. The CDR3 has 12 amino acids. Germline V CDR1 and CDR2: SGHTA, FQGNSA. CDR3 sequence: CASSLDAGEQYF. For the CDR3, the DNA is TGTGCCAGCAGCTTAGACGCGGGCGAGCAGTACTTC.

The genes are TRBV13 and TRBJ1-6, with TRBD1 matching 9 bases. V was clipped by 0 bases and J by 9 bases; unmatched bases: 6. Germline V gene sequence: CDR1 PRHDT, CDR2 FYEKMQ (reference sequence). This CDR3 is 16 amino acids long. The CDR3 protein is CASSLGPTGGSSPLHF. The CDR3 DNA follows: TGTGCCAGCAGCTTAGGCCCGACAGGGGGTTCTTCACCCCTCCACTTT.

The CDR3 loop is CASIKGGGSNQPQHF. For the CDR3, the DNA is TGTGCCAGCATTAAAGGGGGGGGTAGCAATCAGCCCCAGCATTTT. V usage is TRBV7-2 and J usage is TRBJ1-5; perhaps TRBD1 as D (6 bases). In germline, CDR1 is SGHTA, CDR2 FQGNSA. This CDR3 comprises 15 residues. Trimming removed 7 bases at V and 0 bases at J, with 13 bases between.

The J gene is TRBJ1-6, the V gene TRBV15, with TRBD1 as a possible D gene (5 bases). The CDR3 runs 16 residues. Germline CDR1 is LNHNV and CDR2 is YYDKDF (reference sequence). V was clipped by 0 bases and J by 7 bases, with 13 bases between them. As DNA, the CDR3 is TGTGCCACCAGCAGAGAGGGTACAGGCGCGAATTCACCCCTCCACTTT. Translated: CATSREGTGANSPLHF.

The chain combines TRBV5-4 with TRBJ2-1; 10 bases align to TRBD2. After removal of 4 bases from V and 5 bases from J, the junction contained 6 bases not matched to a gene. Looked up from germline, CDR1 is SGHNT and CDR2 is YYREEE (reference sequence). This CDR3 is 15 amino acids long. The DNA for the CDR3 is TGTGCCAGCAGCCCTCTAGCGGGGGCGCACAATGAGCAGTTCTTC. It encodes CASSPLAGAHNEQFF.

This chain uses TRBV27 with TRBJ2-2; the match to TRBD2 covers 16 bases. Germline CDR1 MNHEY, CDR2 SMNVEV (reference sequence). V shed 8 bases and J 4 bases; nucleotides not matched to a gene: 13. The CDR3 runs 19 residues. The CDR3 loop is CASGYAGLAGGPSTGELFF. The CDR3 region has the DNA TGTGCCAGCGGGTACGCGGGACTAGCGGGGGGGCCGAGCACCGGGGAGCTGTTTTTT.

The J gene is TRBJ2-3, the V gene TRBV9; D might be TRBD1 (5 bases). CDR3 length: 16 amino acids. The germline gives CDR1 SGDLS, CDR2 YYNGEE. V was clipped by 0 bases and J by 1 base, with 12 bases between them. The CDR3 reads CASSVGGVKGTDTQYF. The CDR3 coding sequence is TGTGCCAGCAGCGTAGGGGGCGTTAAGGGCACAGATACGCAGTATTTT.

The genes are TRBV25-1 and TRBJ2-3, with 8 positions matching TRBD2. Germline trimming cut 3 bases from V and 4 bases from J; bases unmatched to any gene: 9. The CDR3 is 16 residues long. Germline V gene lookup returns CDR1 MGHDK and CDR2 SYGVNS. The CDR3 DNA sequence: TGTGCCAGCAGTGATTCCAGCGGGAGTCGACCAGATACGCAGTATTTT. Amino acids: CASSDSSGSRPDTQYF.

This clone has only one observation. This chain joins TRBV7-9 and TRBJ2-3; TRBD2 matches at 7 bases. The CDR3 is 15 residues long. J gave up 0 bases and V 3 bases, and 3 bases lay outside the gene matches. Per the germline V gene, CDR1 is SEHNR and CDR2 is FQNEAQ (reference sequence). The chain's CDR3 is CASSLTSTSTDTQYF. CDR3 sequence (DNA): TGTGCCAGCAGCTTGACTAGCACTAGCACAGATACGCAGTATTTT. The whole variable domain, filled in from reference TRBV7-9 and TRBJ2-3, reads DTGVSQNPRHKITKRGQNVTFRCDPISEHNRLYWYRQTLGQGPEFLTYFQNEAQLEKSRLLSDRFSAERPKGSFSTLEIQRTEQGDSAMYLCASSLTSTSTDTQYFGPGTRLTVL.